This TCR beta chain was sequenced during a study of T cells expressing NK-cell markers. Study background: There were seven HCMV-seropositive donors and one seronegative donor among the eight sequenced.

Making the TCR beta cDNA relied on 5'RACE template switching with UMIs. TCRdb re-called the 5' RACE reads and gives one entry per CDR3 protein, without DNA. Here the sample table reports approximately 380,000 distinct CDR3 sequences. The CDR3 covers 15 residues. Germline values: CDR1 SNHLY, CDR2 FYNNEI. A word on this clonotype: The antigen remains unidentified.

Study-level findings and limits: As a fraction of CD8+ T cells, dominant NKG2C+ clonotypes reached about 1.0-7.5% in over 5 donors. The study did not resolve the HCMV specificity of expanded NKG2C+ T cell clones.

The V and J genes are TRBV2 and TRBJ2-2; TCRdb calls TRBD1, which cannot be checked without DNA. The sequenced sample was blood T cells: a sorted CD56 or NKG2C T cell subset, CD4+ or CD8+ T cells, or bulk PBMC T cells (not recorded which). This receptor was obtained from a man aged 18-69 years in good health. CDR3 residues: CASTLRTGYGGELFF.